This TCR beta chain derives from a study of T cells in tuberculosis. Study in general: The T cells targeted glucose monomycolate, a mycobacterial lipid, via CD1B. A South African cohort included IGRA-negative adolescents, latently infected IGRA-positive adolescents and adults with active tuberculosis. Study findings and constraints: Samples were chosen by availability of cryopreserved specimens.

Some clones are missing from TCRdb's copy, which holds only in-frame ones; the method was immunoSEQ multiplex PCR. The repertoire holds about 34,000 clones, with approximately 90% as singletons. Germline V gene lookup returns CDR1 SEHNR and CDR2 FQNEAQ (reference sequence). The CDR3 consists of 15 residues. V gave up 7 bases and J gave up 6 bases, with 19 bases separating them. On this clone: Its antigen is not known.

This chain connects TRBV7-9 to TRBJ2-1; D is possibly TRBD1 (6 bases). Sequencing used PBMCs. This TCR derives from a donor between 10 and 35 years old with latent tuberculosis or without tuberculosis infection. The CDR3 DNA follows: TGTGCCAGCACCCCAAATGCAGGGGCGCTCAATGAGCAGTTCTTC. Translated, it gives CASTPNAGALNEQFF.